Sequencing of this T cell receptor beta chain was carried out in a study of blood T cell repertoires in COVID-19. Across the whole study: COVID-19 samples from acute and convalescent phases originated in the United States, Italy and Spain.

Germline V lookup: CDR1 SGDLS, CDR2 YYNGEE. The CDR3 runs 17 residues. The ends lost 4 bases at V and 3 bases at J; junction bases unmatched: 7. Per the original methods: Reference gene primer amplification gave estimated nucleated cell counts. The protocol was immunoSEQ multiplex PCR, while the TCRdb copy is restricted to in-frame clones and leaves out a portion. From that table come the V and J calls and clone size; the DNA was used to work out D and trimming. In the table there are around 190,000 clones, around nine tenths of which are singletons. The gene calls are TRBV9 and TRBJ2-5; 15 bases align to TRBD2. The receptor comes from a man younger than 35 with active or convalescent COVID-19. Sequencing used peripheral blood. Here the CDR3 reads CASSPGGTSGRKETQYF. The CDR3 DNA sequence: TGTGCCAGCAGCCCAGGTGGGACTAGCGGGAGGAAAGAGACCCAGTACTTC.